These 32 T cell receptor beta chains were sequenced from one sample in a study of OX40 agonist ivuxolimab in advanced cancers. Repertoires were generated with immunoSEQ multiplex PCR, while TCRdb's copy carries only in-frame clones and drops some. The sample has around 30,000 clones; around 83% are singletons. Sequencing used CD4+ or CD8+ T cells sorted from blood, obtained in a trial of the OX40 agonist ivuxolimab. The origin of the receptors is an adult with an advanced solid tumor such as melanoma, head and neck, liver or kidney cancer.

The J gene is TRBJ2-7, the V gene TRBV5-1, with D possibly being TRBD2 (6 bases). The CDR3 spans 13 residues. The V end was cut by 3 bases, the J end by 4 bases, with 11 bases between. Per germline, CDR1 SGHRS and CDR2 YFSETQ. The CDR3 spells CASSYSGEYEQYF. DNA for the CDR3: TGCGCCAGCAGCTACTCGGGGGAATACGAGCAGTACTTC.

This CDR3 is CASREGTGVGNQPQHF. Here the CDR3 DNA reads TGCGCCAGCAGGGAGGGGACAGGGGTCGGCAATCAGCCCCAGCATTTT. The chain has TRBV10-2 and TRBJ1-5; 10 bases map to TRBD1. The CDR3 has 16 residues. Looked up from germline, CDR1 is WSHSY and CDR2 is SAAADI. With 6 bases clipped from V and 2 bases from J, the junction kept 7 bases outside the gene matches.

The V and J genes are TRBV19 and TRBJ1-4; no firm D call. V was clipped by 6 bases and J by 0 bases, with 14 bases between them. The CDR3 length is 16 residues. CDR1 is LNHDA and CDR2 is SQIVND in the germline V gene (reference sequence). CDR3 residues: CASSRAEGATNEKLFF. In DNA form, the CDR3 reads TGTGCCAGTAGCCGAGCAGAGGGAGCAACTAATGAAAAACTGTTTTTT.

The gene calls are TRBV27 and TRBJ1-5; TRBD1 is a possible D gene (5 bases). The CDR3 covers 14 residues. Germline CDR1 and CDR2: MNHEY and SMNVEV (reference sequence). Trimming left V 6 bases short and J 3 bases short, with 12 bases between. CDR3 residues: CASRETQANQPQHF. CDR3 in DNA: TGTGCCAGCAGAGAAACACAGGCCAATCAGCCCCAGCATTTT.

This sequence joins TRBV6-5 and TRBJ2-5; 7 bases align to TRBD1. V was pared by 0 bases and J by 4 bases, with 2 bases of the junction left unmatched. Germline V gene data show CDR1 as MNHEY and CDR2 as SVGAGI. The CDR3 covers 14 residues. As DNA, the CDR3 is TGTGCCAGCAGTTACTCGGGGGACAGAGAGACCCAGTACTTC. Protein sequence: CASSYSGDRETQYF.

The CDR3 sequence is CASSKGRVRQGTHNEQFF. Here the CDR3 DNA reads TGTGCCAGTAGTAAAGGGAGAGTCAGACAGGGCACCCACAATGAGCAGTTCTTC. The V call is TRBV19, the J call TRBJ2-1, with TRBD1 matching 7 bases. This CDR3 has 18 residues. V shed 4 bases, J shed 5 bases, and the junction held 17 bases outside the gene matches. Germline V gene data show CDR1 as LNHDA and CDR2 as SQIVND (reference sequence).

This chain connects TRBV5-4 to TRBJ2-1, with 9 bases aligning to TRBD2. There are 13 residues in the CDR3. The V gene's germline CDR1 is SGHNT and CDR2 YYREEE (reference sequence). V lost 3 bases to trimming and J lost 13 bases; unmatched junction nucleotides: 8. The CDR3 DNA sequence: TGTGCCAGCAGCTCATCCGGGACTAGCCTTCAGTTCTTC. As protein: CASSSSGTSLQFF.

The J gene is TRBJ2-1, the V gene TRBV28, with 11 bases matching TRBD1. CDR3 length: 14 amino acids. Germline assignment: CDR1 MDHEN and CDR2 SYDVKM. V shed 10 bases and J 9 bases; nucleotides not matched to a gene: 11. The CDR3 spells CAIQDRGRVGEQFF. DNA for the CDR3: TGTGCCATACAGGACAGGGGGCGCGTCGGTGAGCAGTTCTTC.

This clone was seen a handful of times. The chain carries TRBV4-2 and TRBJ1-6; 8 positions match TRBD1. This CDR3 has 15 residues. CDR1 is LGHNA, CDR2 YNFKEQ, per germline. With V trimmed by 2 bases and J by 9 bases, 6 bases remained unmatched. This chain's CDR3 is CASSQPQGAGSPLHF. The CDR3 coding sequence is TGTGCCAGCAGCCAACCTCAGGGGGCTGGTTCACCCCTCCACTTT.

The chain carries TRBV4-3 and TRBJ2-2; unclear D gene. The germline gives CDR1 LGHNA, CDR2 YSLEER. The CDR3 contains 14 residues. Trimming removed 1 base from V and 1 base from J, with 4 bases in between. Written as DNA, the CDR3 is TGCGCCAGCAGCCAAGTCGAGAACACCGGGGAGCTGTTTTTT. Its translation is CASSQVENTGELFF.

The chain combines TRBV11-2 with TRBJ2-2; the D is unclear. The CDR3 sequence is 13 residues long. V was pared by 5 bases and J by 6 bases, with 10 bases between. Per the germline V gene, CDR1 is SGHAT and CDR2 is FQNNGV. The CDR3 DNA is TGTGCCAGCAGCCTCCCGGGTTCCGGGGAGCTGTTTTTT. It codes for CASSLPGSGELFF.

This clone was seen only a few times. This sequence joins TRBV5-4 and TRBJ2-7; D remains ambiguous. The germline V gene encodes CDR1 SGHNT and CDR2 YYREEE (reference sequence). This CDR3 region has 13 residues. The V and J ends lost 4 bases and 7 bases respectively, with 15 bases between them. CDR3 bases: TGTGCCAGCAGCCCAGCACCCTGGGGAGAGCAGTACTTC. Protein sequence: CASSPAPWGEQYF.

The V call is TRBV28, the J call TRBJ2-6, with D uncertain. CDR3 length equals 16 residues. Between the trimmed V and J ends, which lost 7 bases and 2 bases, there was a span of 15 bases. Germline values: CDR1 MDHEN, CDR2 SYDVKM. The CDR3 sequence is CASISRASAGANVLTF. CDR3 in DNA: TGTGCCAGCATCTCCCGGGCCTCAGCTGGGGCCAACGTCCTGACTTTC.

The chain is built from TRBV5-5 and TRBJ2-1, with no clear D. Germline V gene sequence: CDR1 SGHKS, CDR2 YYEKEE (reference sequence). The CDR3 sequence is 14 residues long. The V end lost 2 bases, the J end lost 0 bases, and 6 bases lay between the germline ends. The CDR3 nucleotides read TGTGCCAGCAGCTTACTCCCCTCCTACAATGAGCAGTTCTTC. Its protein is CASSLLPSYNEQFF. The variable domain in full, completed from reference TRBV5-5 and TRBJ2-1, reads DAGVTQSPTHLIKTRGQQVTLRCSPISGHKSVSWYQQVLGQGPQFIFQYYEKEERGRGNFPDRFSARQFPNYSSELNVNALLLGDSALYLCASSLLPSYNEQFFGPGTRLTVL.

In its sample, this clone was seen a few times. This sequence joins TRBV5-8 and TRBJ2-1; 14 positions agree with TRBD2. CDR1 and CDR2 (germline): SGHTS, YDEGEE. The length of the CDR3 is 18 residues. V lost 0 bases, J lost 6 bases, and 8 bases stayed unmatched. CDR3 bases: TGTGCCAGCAGCTTGGTCGCTGCGGGACTAGCGGGAGTCAATGAGCAGTTCTTC. Translation: CASSLVAAGLAGVNEQFF.

The chain joins TRBV6-1 to TRBJ2-5; D not resolved. The germline V gene encodes CDR1 MNHNS and CDR2 SASEGT. This CDR3 spans 15 amino acids. The ends were cut back, 0 bases at V and 6 bases at J, with 14 bases in the middle. The CDR3: CASSEAVNSRQTQYF. For the CDR3, the DNA is TGTGCCAGCAGTGAAGCGGTCAACAGCAGACAGACCCAGTACTTC.

V gene TRBV7-3 combines with J gene TRBJ2-4; D might be TRBD1 (5 bases). The CDR3 has 15 amino acids. Germline values: CDR1 SGHTA, CDR2 FQGTGA. V was pared by 3 bases and J by 5 bases, with 14 bases between. CDR3 DNA sequence: TGTGCCAGCAGCTTGGGCGGCAGGGCAGAAAACATTCAGTACTTC. Translated: CASSLGGRAENIQYF.

The rearrangement uses TRBV7-6 and TRBJ1-5; possibly TRBD1 for D (6 bases). Per the germline V gene, CDR1 is SGHVS and CDR2 is FNYEAQ. CDR3 size: 14 residues. V dropped 1 base and J dropped 4 bases, with 8 bases sitting between them. The CDR3, as DNA: TGTGCCAGCAGCTTAGAACAGGGAAATCAGCCCCAGCATTTT. Residues: CASSLEQGNQPQHF.

J is TRBJ2-7 and V is TRBV18; perhaps TRBD1 as D (6 bases). V was trimmed by 4 bases and J by 0 bases, leaving 13 bases between them. The germline CDR1 and CDR2 sequences are KGHSH and LQKENI. The CDR3 covers 15 residues. The CDR3 coding sequence is TGTGCCAGCTCACGGCGACAGGACAGCTCCTACGAGCAGTACTTC. As protein: CASSRRQDSSYEQYF. Full variable domain (missing parts from reference TRBV18 and TRBJ2-7): NAGVMQNPRHLVRRRGQEARLRCSPMKGHSHVYWYRQLPEEGLKFMVYLQKENIIDESGMPKERFSAEFPKEGPSILRIQQVVRGDSAAYFCASSRRQDSSYEQYFGPGTRLTVT.

This clone is a singleton in its sample. The gene calls are TRBV13 and TRBJ1-1; no reliable D call. Trimming pared 4 bases from V and 3 bases from J, leaving 12 bases between. Germline CDR1 is PRHDT and CDR2 is FYEKMQ (reference sequence). The CDR3 is made up of 14 amino acids. CDR3 residues: CASSSWEGDTEAFF. CDR3 nucleotide sequence: TGTGCCAGCAGCTCCTGGGAGGGAGACACTGAAGCTTTCTTT. The variable domain in full, completed from reference TRBV13 and TRBJ1-1, reads AAGVIQSPRHLIKEKRETATLKCYPIPRHDTVYWYQQGPGQDPQFLISFYEKMQSDKGSIPDRFSAQQFSDYHSELNMSSLELGDSALYFCASSSWEGDTEAFFGQGTRLTVV.

A note on this clone: One end of the junction varies from germline; a read error may be responsible. V is TRBV27 and J is TRBJ1-2, with 8 bases fitting TRBD1. Germline V gives CDR1 MNHEY, CDR2 SMNVEV (reference sequence). The CDR3 is 16 residues long. The chain's CDR3 is CASSLWAGQDQHGFTF. In DNA form, the CDR3 reads TGTGCCAGCAGTCTGTGGGCGGGACAGGACCAACATGGCTTCACCTTC.

This chain connects TRBV5-1 to TRBJ1-1; D is unclear. In germline, CDR1 is SGHRS, CDR2 YFSETQ. Between the trimmed V and J ends, which lost 4 bases and 5 bases, there was a span of 12 bases. This CDR3 has 13 amino acids. The CDR3 region has the DNA TGCGCCAGCAGCCCGAGTATGGGGACTGAAGCTTTCTTT. As protein: CASSPSMGTEAFF.

J is TRBJ1-1 and V is TRBV2; D not resolved. The length of the CDR3 is 12 residues. Germline CDR1 SNHLY, CDR2 FYNNEI. Between the trimmed V and J ends, which lost 8 bases and 1 base, there was a span of 8 bases. The CDR3 reads CASGLWNTEAFF. The CDR3 region has the DNA TGTGCCAGCGGCCTATGGAACACTGAAGCTTTCTTT.

The V call is TRBV30, the J call TRBJ1-2, with TRBD1 identical over 7 bases. Germline V gene sequence: CDR1 GTSNPN, CDR2 SVGIG (reference sequence). V lost 0 bases, J lost 5 bases, and 6 bases stayed unmatched. This CDR3 spans 14 amino acids. DNA for the CDR3: TGTGCCTGGAGTGTACAGGGGACCAAATATGGCTACACCTTC. This encodes CAWSVQGTKYGYTF. Drawing the rest from reference TRBV30 and TRBJ1-2, the complete variable domain is SQTIHQWPATLVQPVGSPLSLECTVEGTSNPNLYWYRQAAGRGLQLLFYSVGIGQISSEVPQNLSASRPQDRQFILSSKKLLLSDSGFYLCAWSVQGTKYGYTFGSGTRLTVV.

Details on this clone: Lacking the conserved final phenylalanine or tryptophan, this CDR3 likely reflects a read error. This chain connects TRBV28 to TRBJ1-1, with D maybe TRBD1 (5 bases). Trimming removed 5 bases at V and 1 base at J, with 14 bases between. The CDR3 totals 15 residues. Germline lookup yields CDR1 MDHEN and CDR2 SYDVKM. CDR3 loop: CASSPQAGQNTEAFL. The CDR3 bases are TGTGCCAGCAGTCCTCAGGCAGGGCAGAACACTGAAGCTTTCCTT.

The chain joins TRBV5-1 to TRBJ2-4; the match to TRBD1 covers 9 bases. Germline V CDR1 and CDR2: SGHRS, YFSETQ. This CDR3 region has 16 residues. Losses at the gene ends were 4 bases for V and 2 bases for J; bases not matched to a gene: 7. CDR3 coding DNA: TGCGCCAGCAGCCAGGGACAGGGTTCTCCCAAAAACATTCAGTACTTC. This sequence encodes CASSQGQGSPKNIQYF.

The chain employs TRBV11-3 and TRBJ1-5; no reliable D call. The CDR3 is made up of 17 amino acids. V lost 1 base, J lost 1 base, and 14 bases lay in between. In germline, CDR1 is SGHNT, CDR2 YENEEA. The CDR3 spells CASSLVEVLGSNQPQHF. The CDR3 DNA is TGTGCCAGCAGCTTAGTTGAGGTTTTGGGGAGCAATCAGCCCCAGCATTTT.

The V gene is TRBV11-3, the J gene TRBJ1-3, with TRBD1 as a possible D gene (5 bases). There are 17 residues in the CDR3. Germline loops: CDR1 SGHNT, CDR2 YENEEA. Deletions cut 4 bases from V and 0 bases from J, with 16 bases between. The CDR3 bases are TGTGCCAGCAGCTCGGGACCGCCCGGGAACTCTGGAAACACCATATATTTT. Its translation is CASSSGPPGNSGNTIYF.

The J gene is TRBJ2-7, the V gene TRBV7-2; D not resolved. The ends were cut back, 2 bases at V and 0 bases at J, with 14 bases in the middle. Germline V gives CDR1 SGHTA, CDR2 FQGNSA. The CDR3 has 16 amino acids. The CDR3 reads CASSLSVGRSSYEQYF. The CDR3 nucleotides are TGTGCCAGCAGCTTATCAGTTGGGCGAAGCTCCTACGAGCAGTACTTC.

This rearrangement joins TRBV5-1 to TRBJ2-3; possibly TRBD2 for D (5 bases). V gave up 5 bases and J gave up 2 bases, with 12 bases separating them. The CDR3 spans 14 residues. CDR1 and CDR2 (germline): SGHRS, YFSETQ. The CDR3: CASRWLAHTDTQYF. The CDR3 DNA is TGCGCCAGCAGATGGCTAGCCCACACAGATACGCAGTATTTT.

V is TRBV5-6 and J is TRBJ1-2, with no clear D. Per the germline V gene, CDR1 is SGHDT and CDR2 is YYEEEE. The V and J ends lost 1 base and 6 bases respectively, with 10 bases between them. The length of the CDR3 is 13 residues. This CDR3 is CASSLNGLDGYTF. CDR3 coding DNA: TGTGCCAGCAGCTTGAACGGCTTAGATGGCTACACCTTC.

This chain links TRBV29-1 with TRBJ1-2; D call uncertain. Looked up from germline, CDR1 is SQVTM and CDR2 is ANQGSEA. Deletions cut 6 bases from V and 4 bases from J, with 12 bases between. The CDR3 covers 12 residues. The CDR3: CSVEINPYGYTF. The CDR3 DNA sequence: TGCAGCGTAGAAATTAATCCCTATGGCTACACCTTC.